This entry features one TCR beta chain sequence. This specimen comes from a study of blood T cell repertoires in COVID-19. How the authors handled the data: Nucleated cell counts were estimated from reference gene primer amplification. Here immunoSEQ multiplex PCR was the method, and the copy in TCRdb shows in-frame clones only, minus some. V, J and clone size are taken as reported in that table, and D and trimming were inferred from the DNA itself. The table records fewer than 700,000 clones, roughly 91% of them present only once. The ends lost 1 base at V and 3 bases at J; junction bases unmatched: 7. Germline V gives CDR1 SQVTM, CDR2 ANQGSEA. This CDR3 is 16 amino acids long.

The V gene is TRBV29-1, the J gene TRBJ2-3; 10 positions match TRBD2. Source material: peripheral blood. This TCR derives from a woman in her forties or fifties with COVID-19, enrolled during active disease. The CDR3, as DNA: TGCAGCGTTGAAGTTCCAGGACTAGCGGAGACAGATACGCAGTATTTT. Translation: CSVEVPGLAETDTQYF.